This entry lists 9 T cell receptor beta chains sequenced from one sample in a study of blood T cells in healthy people across ages. Next came a second PCR, run for about 7 to 12 cycles, which used a sample-barcoded 5' primer along with a J-beta primer mix. TCRdb itself ran the 5' RACE reads through MiXCR, one entry per CDR3 protein. This sample yields 750,000 or so distinct CDR3 sequences, of which 20% to 30% are seen a single time; roughly a tenth belongs to the top ten. This same sample was also taken into another study, of T cells of mothers and their children.

The sequencing sample was made of blood. The receptors come from a boy younger than 18 in good health.

This clonotype was observed many times. V is TRBV4-1 and J is TRBJ1-6, with D maybe TRBD1 (6 bases). V lost 2 bases and J lost 8, with 13 bases in between. Germline CDR1 reads MGHRA; CDR2 reads YSYEKL. This CDR3 has 15 amino acids. Here the CDR3 reads CASSQYSGEHSPLHF. The CDR3 DNA sequence: TGCGCCAGCAGCCAATACTCAGGGGAGCATTCACCCCTCCACTTT.

This clonotype came up a few times. The chain links TRBV7-2 to TRBJ1-5; D is unresolved. V lost 4 bases, J lost 3 bases, and 7 bases lay in between. CDR1 is SGHTA, CDR2 FQGNSA, per germline. This CDR3 is built from 13 residues. The CDR3, as DNA: TGTGCCAGCAGCTGGGGAGACAATCAGCCCCAGCATTTT. The encoded protein is CASSWGDNQPQHF. The full variable domain, in which reference TRBV7-2 and TRBJ1-5 provide the parts outside the CDR3, is GAGVSQSPSNKVTEKGKDVELRCDPISGHTALYWYRQSLGQGLEFLIYFQGNSAPDKSGLPSDRFSAERTGGSVSTLTIQRTQQEDSAVYLCASSWGDNQPQHFGDGTRLSIL.

A few counts support this clonotype. The chain combines TRBV4-2 with TRBJ2-5; weak D call: TRBD1 (5 bases). The CDR3 consists of 13 residues. Trimming removed 4 bases from V and 5 bases from J, with 11 bases in between. Germline V lookup: CDR1 LGHNA, CDR2 YNFKEQ. CDR3: CASSRRVLETQYF. The CDR3 nucleotides are TGTGCCAGCAGCCGCAGGGTATTGGAGACCCAGTACTTC.

V is TRBV15 and J is TRBJ2-3; D is ambiguous. CDR1 and CDR2 from the germline V gene are LNHNV and YYDKDF (reference sequence). The CDR3 sequence is 15 residues long. Trimming removed 5 bases at V and 1 base at J, with 13 bases between. The CDR3 spells CATSGWAPGTDTQYF. For the CDR3, the DNA is TGTGCCACCAGCGGGTGGGCCCCGGGCACAGATACGCAGTATTTT.

This clonotype occurred a few times. This chain links TRBV20-1 with TRBJ2-4; 13 bases agree with TRBD2. The CDR3 has 16 amino acids. Germline V gene data show CDR1 as DFQATT and CDR2 as SNEGSKA (reference sequence). V was pared by 4 bases and J by 2 bases, with 5 bases of the junction left unmatched. The CDR3 bases are TGCAGTGCTATCGGGACTAGCGGGGACACCAAAAACATTCAGTACTTC. It is translated as CSAIGTSGDTKNIQYF.

The rearrangement joins TRBV7-2 to TRBJ2-5, with 7 bases that match TRBD2. Germline V gene sequence: CDR1 SGHTA, CDR2 FQGNSA. V was pared by 5 bases and J by 2 bases, with 8 bases of the junction left unmatched. The CDR3 spans 15 residues. The CDR3 region is CASSNTRTRQETQYF. DNA of the CDR3: TGTGCCAGCAGCAACACACGGACTAGACAAGAGACCCAGTACTTC.

This clonotype was detected a few times. This chain links TRBV7-8 with TRBJ2-3; 7 positions match TRBD1. The V gene end was trimmed by 5 bases and the J gene end by 4 bases; junction bases not matched to a gene: 9. The CDR3 extends over 15 amino acids. The germline V gene has CDR1 SGHVS and CDR2 FQNEAQ. The CDR3 DNA sequence: TGTGCCAGCAGCCTCCTACAGGGGTTTCCAGATACGCAGTATTTT. It codes for CASSLLQGFPDTQYF. The full variable domain, completed using reference TRBV7-8 and TRBJ2-3, is GAGVSQSPRYKVAKRGQDVALRCDPISGHVSLFWYQQALGQGPEFLTYFQNEAQLDKSGLPSDRFFAERPEGSVSTLKIQRTQQEDSAVYLCASSLLQGFPDTQYFGPGTRLTVL.

This clonotype was picked up many times. The V gene is TRBV4-2, the J gene TRBJ2-5; D may be TRBD2 (5 bases). The J call may be mistaken, given a closer DNA end match to TRBJ2-7. The germline V gene has CDR1 LGHNA and CDR2 YNFKEQ. The CDR3 spans 16 residues. CDR3: CASSQDGSVSSYEQYF. CDR3 nucleotides: TGTGCCAGCAGCCAAGATGGGAGCGTCAGCTCCTACGAGCAGTACTTC.

The chain uses TRBV18 and TRBJ2-3; D uncertain. Per the germline V gene, CDR1 is KGHSH and CDR2 is LQKENI. This CDR3 spans 14 amino acids. Trimming cost V 6 bases and J 3 bases, with 13 bases left between them. The CDR3 DNA reads as TGTGCCAGCTCCCGGCCGCCCCGAACAGATACGCAGTATTTT. Translation: CASSRPPRTDTQYF.